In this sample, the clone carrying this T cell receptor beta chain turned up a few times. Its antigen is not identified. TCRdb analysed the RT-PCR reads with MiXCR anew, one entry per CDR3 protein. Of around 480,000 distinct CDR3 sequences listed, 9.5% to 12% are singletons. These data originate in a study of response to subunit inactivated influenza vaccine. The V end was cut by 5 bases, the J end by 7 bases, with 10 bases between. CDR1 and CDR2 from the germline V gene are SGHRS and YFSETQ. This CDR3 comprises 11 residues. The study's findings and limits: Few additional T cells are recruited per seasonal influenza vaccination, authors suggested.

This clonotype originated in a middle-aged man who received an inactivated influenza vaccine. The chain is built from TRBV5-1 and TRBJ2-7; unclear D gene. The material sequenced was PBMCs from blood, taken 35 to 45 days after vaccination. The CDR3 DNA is TGCGCCAGCAGGGAAGCACGAGAGCAGTACTTC. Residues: CASREAREQYF.